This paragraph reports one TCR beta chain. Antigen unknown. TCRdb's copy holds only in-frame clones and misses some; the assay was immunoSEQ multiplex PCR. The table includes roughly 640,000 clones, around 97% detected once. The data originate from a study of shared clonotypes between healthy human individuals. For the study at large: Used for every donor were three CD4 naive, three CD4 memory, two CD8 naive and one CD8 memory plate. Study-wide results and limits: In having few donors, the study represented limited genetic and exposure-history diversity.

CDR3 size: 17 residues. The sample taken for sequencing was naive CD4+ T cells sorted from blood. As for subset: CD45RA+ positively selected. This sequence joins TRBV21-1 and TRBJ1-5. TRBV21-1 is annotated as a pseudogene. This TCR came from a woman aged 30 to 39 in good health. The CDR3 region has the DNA TGTGCCAGCAGCAAAGCTCCTACTTTTGCGGGCAATCAGCCCCAGCATTTT. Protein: CASSKAPTFAGNQPQHF.